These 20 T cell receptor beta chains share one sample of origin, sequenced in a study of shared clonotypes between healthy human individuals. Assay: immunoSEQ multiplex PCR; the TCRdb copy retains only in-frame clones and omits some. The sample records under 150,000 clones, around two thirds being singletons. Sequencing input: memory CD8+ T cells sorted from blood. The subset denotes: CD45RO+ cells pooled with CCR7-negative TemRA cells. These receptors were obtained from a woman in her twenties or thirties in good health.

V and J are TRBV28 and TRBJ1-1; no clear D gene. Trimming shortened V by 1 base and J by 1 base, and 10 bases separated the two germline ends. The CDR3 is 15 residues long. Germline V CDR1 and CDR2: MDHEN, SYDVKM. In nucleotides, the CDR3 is TGTGCCAGCAGTTTATCTGGTTTGGGGAACACTGAAGCTTTCTTT. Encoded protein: CASSLSGLGNTEAFF.

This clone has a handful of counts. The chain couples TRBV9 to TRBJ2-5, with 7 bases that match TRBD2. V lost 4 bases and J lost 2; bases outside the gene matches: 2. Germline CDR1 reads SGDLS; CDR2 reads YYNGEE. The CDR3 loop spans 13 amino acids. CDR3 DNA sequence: TGTGCCAGCAGCATTAGCGGGCAAGAGACCCAGTACTTC. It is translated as CASSISGQETQYF. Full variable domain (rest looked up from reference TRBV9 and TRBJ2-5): DSGVTQTPKHLITATGQRVTLRCSPRSGDLSVYWYQQSLDQGLQFLIQYYNGEERAKGNILERFSAQQFPDLHSELNLSSLELGDSALYFCASSISGQETQYFGPGTRLLVL.

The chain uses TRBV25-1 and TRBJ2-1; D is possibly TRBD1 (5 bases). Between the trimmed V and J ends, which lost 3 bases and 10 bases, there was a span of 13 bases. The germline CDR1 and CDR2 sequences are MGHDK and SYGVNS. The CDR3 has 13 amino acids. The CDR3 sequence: CASSETQGREQFF. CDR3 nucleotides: TGTGCCAGCAGTGAGACCCAGGGTCGCGAGCAGTTCTTC.

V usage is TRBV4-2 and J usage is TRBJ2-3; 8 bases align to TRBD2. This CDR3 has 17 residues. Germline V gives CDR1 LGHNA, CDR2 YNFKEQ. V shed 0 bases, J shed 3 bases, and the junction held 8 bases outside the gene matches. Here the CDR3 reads CASSQDLTSGGTDTQYF. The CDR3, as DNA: TGTGCCAGCAGCCAAGACCTAACTAGCGGTGGGACAGATACGCAGTATTTT.

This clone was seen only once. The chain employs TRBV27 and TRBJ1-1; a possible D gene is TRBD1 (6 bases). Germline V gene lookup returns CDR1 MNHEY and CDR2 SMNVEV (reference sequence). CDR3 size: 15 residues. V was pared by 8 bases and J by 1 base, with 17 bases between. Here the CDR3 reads CASRPVGQTNTEAFF. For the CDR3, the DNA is TGTGCCAGCCGTCCCGTTGGACAGACGAACACTGAAGCTTTCTTT.

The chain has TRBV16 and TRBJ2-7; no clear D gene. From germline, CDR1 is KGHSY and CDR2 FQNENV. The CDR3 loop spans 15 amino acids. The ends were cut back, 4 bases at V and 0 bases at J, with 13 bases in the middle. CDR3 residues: CASSLLDGFSYEQYF. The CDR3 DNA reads TGTGCCAGCAGCCTCCTTGACGGGTTCTCCTACGAGCAGTACTTC.

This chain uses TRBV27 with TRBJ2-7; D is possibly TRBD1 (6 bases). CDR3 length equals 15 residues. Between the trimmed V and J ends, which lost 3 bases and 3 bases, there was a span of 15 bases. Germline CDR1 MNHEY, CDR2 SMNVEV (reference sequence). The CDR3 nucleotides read TGTGCCAGCAGTTTCCGAGGGACACCCCTCTACGAGCAGTACTTC. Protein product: CASSFRGTPLYEQYF.

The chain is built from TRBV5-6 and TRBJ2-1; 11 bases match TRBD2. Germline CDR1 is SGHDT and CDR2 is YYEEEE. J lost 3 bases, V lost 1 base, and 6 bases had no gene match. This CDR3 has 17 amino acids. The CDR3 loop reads CASSLPTTSGSYNEQFF. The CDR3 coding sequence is TGTGCCAGCAGCTTGCCCACCACTAGCGGGAGCTACAATGAGCAGTTCTTC.

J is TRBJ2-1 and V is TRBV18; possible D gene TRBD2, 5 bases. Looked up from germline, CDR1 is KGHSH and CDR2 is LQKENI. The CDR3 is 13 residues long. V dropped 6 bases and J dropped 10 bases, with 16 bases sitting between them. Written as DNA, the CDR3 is TGTGCCAGCTCCCCTGGGAGTGTAGGCGAGCAGTTCTTC. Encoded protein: CASSPGSVGEQFF. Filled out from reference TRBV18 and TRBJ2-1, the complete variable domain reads NAGVMQNPRHLVRRRGQEARLRCSPMKGHSHVYWYRQLPEEGLKFMVYLQKENIIDESGMPKERFSAEFPKEGPSILRIQQVVRGDSAAYFCASSPGSVGEQFFGPGTRLTVL.

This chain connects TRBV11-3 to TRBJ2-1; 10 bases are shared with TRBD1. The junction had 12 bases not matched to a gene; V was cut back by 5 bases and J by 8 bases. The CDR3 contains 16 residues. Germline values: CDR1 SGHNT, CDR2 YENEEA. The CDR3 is CASSRTGQGSVDEQFF. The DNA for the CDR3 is TGTGCCAGCAGCAGAACGGGACAGGGGAGCGTAGATGAGCAGTTCTTC. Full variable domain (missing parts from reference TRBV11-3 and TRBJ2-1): EAGVVQSPRYKIIEKKQPVAFWCNPISGHNTLYWYLQNLGQGPELLIRYENEEAVDDSQLPKDRFSAERLKGVDSTLKIQPAELGDSAVYLCASSRTGQGSVDEQFFGPGTRLTVL.

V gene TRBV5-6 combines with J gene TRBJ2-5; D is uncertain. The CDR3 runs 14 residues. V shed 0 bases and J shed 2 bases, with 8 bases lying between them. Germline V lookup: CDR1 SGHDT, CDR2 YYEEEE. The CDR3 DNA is TGTGCCAGCAGCTTGGCCGTCGGACAAGAGACCCAGTACTTC. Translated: CASSLAVGQETQYF.

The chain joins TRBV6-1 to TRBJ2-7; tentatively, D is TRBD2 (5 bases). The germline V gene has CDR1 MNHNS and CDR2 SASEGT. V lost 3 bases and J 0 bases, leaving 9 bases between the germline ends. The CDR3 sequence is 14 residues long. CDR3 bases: TGTGCCAGCAGTGAGGTTGACTACTCCTACGAGCAGTACTTC. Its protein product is CASSEVDYSYEQYF.

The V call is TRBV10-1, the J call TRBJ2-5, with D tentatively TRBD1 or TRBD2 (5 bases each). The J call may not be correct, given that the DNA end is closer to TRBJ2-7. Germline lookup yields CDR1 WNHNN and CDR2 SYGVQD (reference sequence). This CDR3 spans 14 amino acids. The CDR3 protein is CASSRDPSSYEQYF. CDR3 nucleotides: TGCGCCAGCAGCCGGGACCCAAGCTCCTACGAGCAGTACTTC.

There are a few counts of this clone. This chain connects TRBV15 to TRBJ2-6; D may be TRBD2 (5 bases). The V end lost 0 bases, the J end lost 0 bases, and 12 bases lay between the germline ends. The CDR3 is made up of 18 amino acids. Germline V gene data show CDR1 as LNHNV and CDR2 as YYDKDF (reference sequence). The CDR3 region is CATSRDEGSNSGANVLTF. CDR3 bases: TGTGCCACCAGCAGAGATGAGGGTAGCAACTCTGGGGCCAACGTCCTGACTTTC.

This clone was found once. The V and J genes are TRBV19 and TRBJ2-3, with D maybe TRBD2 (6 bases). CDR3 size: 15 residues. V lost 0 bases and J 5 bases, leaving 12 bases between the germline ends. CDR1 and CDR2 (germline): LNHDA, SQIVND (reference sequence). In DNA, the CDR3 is TGTGCCAGTAGTATAGAGGGGGGTCTTCGAGATACGCAGTATTTT. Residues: CASSIEGGLRDTQYF.

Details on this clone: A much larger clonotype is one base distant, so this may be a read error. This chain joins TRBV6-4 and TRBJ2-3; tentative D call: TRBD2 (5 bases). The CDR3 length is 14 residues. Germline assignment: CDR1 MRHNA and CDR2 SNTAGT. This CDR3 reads CAGSEVGGTDTQYF. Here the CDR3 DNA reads TGTGCCGGCAGTGAAGTGGGAGGCACAGATACGCAGTATTTT.

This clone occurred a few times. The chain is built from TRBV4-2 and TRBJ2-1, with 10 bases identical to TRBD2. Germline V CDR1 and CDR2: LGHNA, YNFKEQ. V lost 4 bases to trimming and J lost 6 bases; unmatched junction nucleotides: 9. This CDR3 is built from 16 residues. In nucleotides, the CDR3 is TGTGCCAGCAGCCCCACCCTAGCGGGAGACGGCAATGAGCAGTTCTTC. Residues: CASSPTLAGDGNEQFF.

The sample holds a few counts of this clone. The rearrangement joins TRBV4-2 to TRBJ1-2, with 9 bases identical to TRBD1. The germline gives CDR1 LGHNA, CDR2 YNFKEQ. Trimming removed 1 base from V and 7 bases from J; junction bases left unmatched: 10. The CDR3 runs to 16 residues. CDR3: CASSQGSGDRVFGYTF. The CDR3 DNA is TGTGCCAGCAGCCAAGGTTCAGGGGACAGGGTCTTTGGCTACACCTTC.

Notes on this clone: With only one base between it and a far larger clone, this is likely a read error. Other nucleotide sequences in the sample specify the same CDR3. CDR3 protein: CATSVGTEGSEAFF. CDR3 DNA: TGTGCCACCAGCGTCGGGACGGAGGGTTCGGAAGCTTTCTTT. This rearrangement joins TRBV15 to TRBJ1-1; D is possibly TRBD1 (5 bases). Per the germline V gene, CDR1 is LNHNV and CDR2 is YYDKDF (reference sequence). Trimming removed 5 bases at V and 8 bases at J, with 18 bases between. This CDR3 contains 14 residues.

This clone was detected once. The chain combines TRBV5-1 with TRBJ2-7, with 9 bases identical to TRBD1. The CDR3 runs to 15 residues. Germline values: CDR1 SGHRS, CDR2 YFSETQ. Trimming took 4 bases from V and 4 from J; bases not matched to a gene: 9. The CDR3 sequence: CASSDTGGKGYEQYF. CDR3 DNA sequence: TGCGCCAGCAGCGATACAGGGGGCAAAGGTTACGAGCAGTACTTC. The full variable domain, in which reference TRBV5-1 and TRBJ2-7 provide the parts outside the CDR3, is KAGVTQTPRYLIKTRGQQVTLSCSPISGHRSVSWYQQTPGQGLQFLFEYFSETQRNKGNFPGRFSGRQFSNSRSEMNVSTLELGDSALYLCASSDTGGKGYEQYFGPGTRLTVT.